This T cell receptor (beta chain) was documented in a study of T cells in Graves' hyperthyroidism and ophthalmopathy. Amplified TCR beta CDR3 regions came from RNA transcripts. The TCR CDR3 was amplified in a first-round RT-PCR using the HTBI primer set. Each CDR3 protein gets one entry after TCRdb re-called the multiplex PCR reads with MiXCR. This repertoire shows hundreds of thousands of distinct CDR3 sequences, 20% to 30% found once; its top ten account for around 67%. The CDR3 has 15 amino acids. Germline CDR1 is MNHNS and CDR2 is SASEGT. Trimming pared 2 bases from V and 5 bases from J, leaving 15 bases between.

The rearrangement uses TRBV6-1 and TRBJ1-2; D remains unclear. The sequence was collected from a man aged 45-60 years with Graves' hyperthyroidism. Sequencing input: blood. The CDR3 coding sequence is TGTGCCAGCAGTGAAACTCCTAGGACCGGTTATGGCTACACCTTC. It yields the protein CASSETPRTGYGYTF.